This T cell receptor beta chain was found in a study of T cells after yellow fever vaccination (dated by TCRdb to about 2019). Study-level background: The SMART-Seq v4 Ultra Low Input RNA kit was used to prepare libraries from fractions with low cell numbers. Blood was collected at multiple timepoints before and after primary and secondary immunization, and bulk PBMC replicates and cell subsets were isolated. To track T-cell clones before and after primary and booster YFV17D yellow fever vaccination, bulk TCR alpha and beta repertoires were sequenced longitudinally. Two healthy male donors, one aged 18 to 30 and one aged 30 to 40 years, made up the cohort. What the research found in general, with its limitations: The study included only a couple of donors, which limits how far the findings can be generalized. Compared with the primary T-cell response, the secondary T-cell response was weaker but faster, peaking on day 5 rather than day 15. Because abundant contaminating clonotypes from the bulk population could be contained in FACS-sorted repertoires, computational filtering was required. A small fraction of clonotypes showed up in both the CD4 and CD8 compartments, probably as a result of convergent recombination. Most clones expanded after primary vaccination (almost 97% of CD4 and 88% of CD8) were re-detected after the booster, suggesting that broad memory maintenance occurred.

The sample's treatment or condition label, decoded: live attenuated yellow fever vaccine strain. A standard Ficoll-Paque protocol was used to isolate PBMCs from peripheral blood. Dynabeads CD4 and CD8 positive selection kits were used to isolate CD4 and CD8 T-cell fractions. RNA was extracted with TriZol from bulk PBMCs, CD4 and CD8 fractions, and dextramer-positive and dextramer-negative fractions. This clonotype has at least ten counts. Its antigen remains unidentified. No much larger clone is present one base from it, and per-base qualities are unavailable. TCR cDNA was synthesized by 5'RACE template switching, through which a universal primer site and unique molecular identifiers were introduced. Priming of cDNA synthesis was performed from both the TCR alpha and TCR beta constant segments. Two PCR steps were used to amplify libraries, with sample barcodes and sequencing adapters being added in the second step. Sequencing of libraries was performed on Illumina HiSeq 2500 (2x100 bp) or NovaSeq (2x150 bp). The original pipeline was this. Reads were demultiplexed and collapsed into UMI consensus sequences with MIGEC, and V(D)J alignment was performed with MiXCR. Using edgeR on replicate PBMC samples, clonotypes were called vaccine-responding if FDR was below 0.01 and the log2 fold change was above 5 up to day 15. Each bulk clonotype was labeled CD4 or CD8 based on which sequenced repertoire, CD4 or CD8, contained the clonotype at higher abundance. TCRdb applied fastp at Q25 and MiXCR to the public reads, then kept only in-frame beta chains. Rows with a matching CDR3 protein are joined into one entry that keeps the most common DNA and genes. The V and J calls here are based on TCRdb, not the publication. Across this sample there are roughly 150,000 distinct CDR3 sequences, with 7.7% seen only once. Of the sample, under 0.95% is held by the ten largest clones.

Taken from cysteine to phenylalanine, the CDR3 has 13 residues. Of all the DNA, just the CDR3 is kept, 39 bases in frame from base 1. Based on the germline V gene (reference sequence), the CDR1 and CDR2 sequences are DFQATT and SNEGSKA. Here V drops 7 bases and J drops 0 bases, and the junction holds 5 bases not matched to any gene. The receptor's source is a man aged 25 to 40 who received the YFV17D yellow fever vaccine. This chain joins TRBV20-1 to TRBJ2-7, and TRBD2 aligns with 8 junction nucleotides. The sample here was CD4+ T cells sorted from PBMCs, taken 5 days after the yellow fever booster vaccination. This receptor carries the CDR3 CSGERESSYEQYF. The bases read TGCAGTGGGGAGCGGGAGAGCTCCTACGAGCAGTACTTC.